This entry lists 4 T cell receptor beta chains sequenced from one sample in a study of identical twins. TCRdb called the 5' RACE reads again in MiXCR, with one record for every CDR3 protein. The sample has 450,000 to 650,000 distinct CDR3 sequences, 13% to 15% seen once. This same sample was also taken into another study, of yellow fever vaccine responses in identical twins.

Input material: CD4+ T cells sorted from blood. These receptors originate from a woman under 30 in good health.

This clonotype was seen a few times. This sequence joins TRBV20-1 and TRBJ2-1; D uncertain. CDR3 size: 12 residues. V dropped 3 bases and J dropped 6 bases, with 9 bases sitting between them. Germline-derived CDR1 and CDR2 are DFQATT and SNEGSKA (reference sequence). The CDR3 loop is CSASPRSNEQFF. CDR3 DNA: TGCAGTGCTAGTCCCCGTAGCAATGAGCAGTTCTTC.

Only a few counts were recorded for this clonotype. The chain recombines TRBV5-5 with TRBJ2-1, with D hard to call. This CDR3 has 15 amino acids. Germline assignment: CDR1 SGHKS and CDR2 YYEKEE (reference sequence). V was clipped by 4 bases and J by 0 bases, with 11 bases between them. The CDR3 region is CASSAGLNSYNEQFF. The CDR3 nucleotides read TGTGCCAGCAGCGCCGGTCTAAACTCCTACAATGAGCAGTTCTTC.

The J gene is TRBJ2-1, the V gene TRBV3-1, with unresolved D. Trimming removed 0 bases from V and 5 bases from J, with 8 bases in between. The CDR3 contains 14 residues. Germline CDR1 and CDR2: LGHDT and YNNKEL (reference sequence). The CDR3 nucleotides read TGTGCCAGCAGCCAAGATCTGGCCGACAATGAGCAGTTCTTC. It encodes CASSQDLADNEQFF.

This chain joins TRBV28 and TRBJ2-5; the D gene is possibly TRBD2 (6 bases). Germline V CDR1 and CDR2: MDHEN, SYDVKM. The ends were cut back, 6 bases at V and 2 bases at J, with 16 bases in the middle. CDR3 length: 15 residues. The CDR3 loop reads CASRKIAEPQETQYF. In DNA form, the CDR3 reads TGTGCCAGCAGAAAAATAGCGGAACCTCAAGAGACCCAGTACTTC.